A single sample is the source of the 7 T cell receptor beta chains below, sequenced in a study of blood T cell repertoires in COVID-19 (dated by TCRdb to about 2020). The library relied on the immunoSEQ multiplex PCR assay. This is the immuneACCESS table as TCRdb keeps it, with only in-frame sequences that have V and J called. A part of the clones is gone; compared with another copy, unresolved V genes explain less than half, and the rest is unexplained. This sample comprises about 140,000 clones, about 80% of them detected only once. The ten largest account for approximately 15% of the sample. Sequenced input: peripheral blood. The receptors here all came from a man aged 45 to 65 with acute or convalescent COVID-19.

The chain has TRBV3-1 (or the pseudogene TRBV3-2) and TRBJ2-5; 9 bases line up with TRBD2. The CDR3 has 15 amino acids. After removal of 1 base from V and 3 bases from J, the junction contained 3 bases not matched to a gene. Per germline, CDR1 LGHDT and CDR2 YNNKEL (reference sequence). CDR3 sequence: CASSQVSSGEETQYF. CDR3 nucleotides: TGTGCCAGCAGCCAAGTATCTAGCGGGGAAGAGACCCAGTACTTC.

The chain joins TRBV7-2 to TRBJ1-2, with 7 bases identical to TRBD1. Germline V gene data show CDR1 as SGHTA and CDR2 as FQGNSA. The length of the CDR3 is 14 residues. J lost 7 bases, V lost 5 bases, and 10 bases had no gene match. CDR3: CASSTRQGSSGYTF. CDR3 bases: TGTGCCAGCAGCACTAGACAGGGATCAAGTGGCTACACCTTC.

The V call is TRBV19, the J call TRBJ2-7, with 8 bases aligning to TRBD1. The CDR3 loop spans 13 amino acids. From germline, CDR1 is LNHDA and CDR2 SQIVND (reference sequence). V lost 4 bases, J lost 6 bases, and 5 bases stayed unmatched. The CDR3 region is CASSTGRGLEQYF. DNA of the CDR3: TGTGCCAGTAGTACGGGCAGGGGGCTCGAGCAGTACTTC.

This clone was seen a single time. The CDR3 protein is CASSPWTGSGNTIYF. The CDR3, as DNA: TGTGCCAGCAGCCCCTGGACAGGTAGTGGAAACACCATATATTTT. The gene calls are TRBV7-2 and TRBJ1-3, with TRBD1 identical over 7 bases. The CDR3 spans 15 residues. Germline assignment: CDR1 SGHTA and CDR2 FQGNSA. V was clipped by 5 bases and J by 3 bases; unmatched bases: 7.

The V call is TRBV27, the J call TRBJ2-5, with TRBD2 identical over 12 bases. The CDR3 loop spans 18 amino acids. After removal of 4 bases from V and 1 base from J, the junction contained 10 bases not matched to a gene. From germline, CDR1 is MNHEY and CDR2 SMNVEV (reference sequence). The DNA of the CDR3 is TGTGCCAGCAGTTCCCAAACTAGCGGGGGGACTACCCAAGAGACCCAGTACTTC. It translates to CASSSQTSGGTTQETQYF.

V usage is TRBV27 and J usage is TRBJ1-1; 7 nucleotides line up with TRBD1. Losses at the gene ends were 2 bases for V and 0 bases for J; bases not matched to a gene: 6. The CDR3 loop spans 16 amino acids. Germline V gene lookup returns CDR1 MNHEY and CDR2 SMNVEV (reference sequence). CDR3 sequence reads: CASSLNTGALNTEAFF. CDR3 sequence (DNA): TGTGCCAGCAGTTTAAATACAGGGGCGTTGAACACTGAAGCTTTCTTT.

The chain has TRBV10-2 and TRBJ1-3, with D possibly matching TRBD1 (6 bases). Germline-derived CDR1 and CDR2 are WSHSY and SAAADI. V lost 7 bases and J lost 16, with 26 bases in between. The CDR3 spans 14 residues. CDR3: CASTPTDGKDQGYF. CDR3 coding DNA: TGCGCCAGCACCCCTACGGACGGGAAAGATCAGGGGTATTTT.